The rows below give T cell receptor beta chains drawn from one sample of a study of T cell responses to AZD1222 COVID-19 vaccine. Sequencing used immunoSEQ multiplex PCR; TCRdb keeps in-frame clones, though not all of them. The repertoire consists of fewer than 150,000 clones, with 80% to 90% occurring once and the leading ten covering around 3.5%. Material: peripheral blood, obtained on day 0 of AZD1222 vaccination. The origin of the receptors is an adult in good health. CDR3s include the opening cysteine and the closing phenylalanine or tryptophan. The order of the fields is clone size, J gene, D gene, V gene, CDR3 DNA, CDR3 protein. D genes are given only for firm matches. Not all rows give a size; the values are once, few, many and, for expanded clones, a class.

>-|TRBJ1-5|TRBD1|TRBV19
TGTGCCAGACAGAATAGGACAGGGGGCGCGGGGCAGCCCCAGCATTTT
CARQNRTGGAGQPQHF
>-|TRBJ2-7|-|TRBV23-1
TGCGCCAGCAGTCTGCCAGGGCCCTACGAGCAGTACTTC
CASSLPGPYEQYF
>-|TRBJ1-1|-|TRBV25-1
TGTGCCAGCAGTGAATGGGGTAACACTGAAGCTTTCTTT
CASSEWGNTEAFF
>-|TRBJ1-1|-|TRBV12-3/TRBV12-4
TGTGCCAGCCTCCTGGGAGGATTCACTGAAGCTTTCTTT
CASLLGGFTEAFF
>-|TRBJ2-7|TRBD1|TRBV10-3
TGTGCCATCAACCCGGGACAGGGGGCCGAAGAGCAGTACTTC
CAINPGQGAEEQYF
>once|TRBJ1-4|-|TRBV6-5
TGTGCCAGCAGTCCAAGCGGGGCGTGGGAAAAACTGTTTTTT
CASSPSGAWEKLFF
>-|TRBJ2-7|TRBD1|TRBV25-1
TGTGCCAGCAGATCTTGGGGGACAGAGTACGAGCAGTACTTC
CASRSWGTEYEQYF
>-|TRBJ2-7|TRBD2|TRBV27
TGTGCCAGCAGTCCCGGGGGGGGATCAGGGGACGAGCAGTACTTC
CASSPGGGSGDEQYF
>-|TRBJ1-2|-|TRBV7-2
TGTGCCAGCAGCTTAGGTGTTAACCCCGGGACTTATGGCTACACCTTC
CASSLGVNPGTYGYTF
>-|TRBJ2-1|TRBD2|TRBV9
TGTGCCAGCAGCGTAGCTCGTGGACTAGCGGGAGGATTAGGGAATGAGCAGTTCTTC
CASSVARGLAGGLGNEQFF
>-|TRBJ1-1|-|TRBV28
TGTGCCAGCAGTTTGACAGACTCTGAAGCTTTCTTT
CASSLTDSEAFF
>-|TRBJ1-6|TRBD1|TRBV7-9
TGTGCCAGCAGCCCTCCAGGGGGCAGACCCCTCCACTTT
CASSPPGGRPLHF
>-|TRBJ1-6|-|TRBV4-1
TGCGCCAGCAGCCAAGAGACGAACGGGAATAATTCACCCCTCCACTTT
CASSQETNGNNSPLHF
>-|TRBJ2-5|-|TRBV5-1
TGCGCCAGCACCCCAAATTCAGGGTCCGAGACCCAGTACTTC
CASTPNSGSETQYF
>-|TRBJ1-1|-|TRBV7-9
TGTGCCAGCAGCTTGGAGGGTTTGAACACTGAAGCTTTCTTT
CASSLEGLNTEAFF
>-|TRBJ2-1|-|TRBV30
TGTGCCTGGATCCAACTGGTTGGGTCCTCGGGCAATGAGCAGTTCTTC
CAWIQLVGSSGNEQFF
>-|TRBJ2-7|-|TRBV20-1
TGCAGTGCTAGAAGTGGGTACGAGCAGTACTTC
CSARSGYEQYF